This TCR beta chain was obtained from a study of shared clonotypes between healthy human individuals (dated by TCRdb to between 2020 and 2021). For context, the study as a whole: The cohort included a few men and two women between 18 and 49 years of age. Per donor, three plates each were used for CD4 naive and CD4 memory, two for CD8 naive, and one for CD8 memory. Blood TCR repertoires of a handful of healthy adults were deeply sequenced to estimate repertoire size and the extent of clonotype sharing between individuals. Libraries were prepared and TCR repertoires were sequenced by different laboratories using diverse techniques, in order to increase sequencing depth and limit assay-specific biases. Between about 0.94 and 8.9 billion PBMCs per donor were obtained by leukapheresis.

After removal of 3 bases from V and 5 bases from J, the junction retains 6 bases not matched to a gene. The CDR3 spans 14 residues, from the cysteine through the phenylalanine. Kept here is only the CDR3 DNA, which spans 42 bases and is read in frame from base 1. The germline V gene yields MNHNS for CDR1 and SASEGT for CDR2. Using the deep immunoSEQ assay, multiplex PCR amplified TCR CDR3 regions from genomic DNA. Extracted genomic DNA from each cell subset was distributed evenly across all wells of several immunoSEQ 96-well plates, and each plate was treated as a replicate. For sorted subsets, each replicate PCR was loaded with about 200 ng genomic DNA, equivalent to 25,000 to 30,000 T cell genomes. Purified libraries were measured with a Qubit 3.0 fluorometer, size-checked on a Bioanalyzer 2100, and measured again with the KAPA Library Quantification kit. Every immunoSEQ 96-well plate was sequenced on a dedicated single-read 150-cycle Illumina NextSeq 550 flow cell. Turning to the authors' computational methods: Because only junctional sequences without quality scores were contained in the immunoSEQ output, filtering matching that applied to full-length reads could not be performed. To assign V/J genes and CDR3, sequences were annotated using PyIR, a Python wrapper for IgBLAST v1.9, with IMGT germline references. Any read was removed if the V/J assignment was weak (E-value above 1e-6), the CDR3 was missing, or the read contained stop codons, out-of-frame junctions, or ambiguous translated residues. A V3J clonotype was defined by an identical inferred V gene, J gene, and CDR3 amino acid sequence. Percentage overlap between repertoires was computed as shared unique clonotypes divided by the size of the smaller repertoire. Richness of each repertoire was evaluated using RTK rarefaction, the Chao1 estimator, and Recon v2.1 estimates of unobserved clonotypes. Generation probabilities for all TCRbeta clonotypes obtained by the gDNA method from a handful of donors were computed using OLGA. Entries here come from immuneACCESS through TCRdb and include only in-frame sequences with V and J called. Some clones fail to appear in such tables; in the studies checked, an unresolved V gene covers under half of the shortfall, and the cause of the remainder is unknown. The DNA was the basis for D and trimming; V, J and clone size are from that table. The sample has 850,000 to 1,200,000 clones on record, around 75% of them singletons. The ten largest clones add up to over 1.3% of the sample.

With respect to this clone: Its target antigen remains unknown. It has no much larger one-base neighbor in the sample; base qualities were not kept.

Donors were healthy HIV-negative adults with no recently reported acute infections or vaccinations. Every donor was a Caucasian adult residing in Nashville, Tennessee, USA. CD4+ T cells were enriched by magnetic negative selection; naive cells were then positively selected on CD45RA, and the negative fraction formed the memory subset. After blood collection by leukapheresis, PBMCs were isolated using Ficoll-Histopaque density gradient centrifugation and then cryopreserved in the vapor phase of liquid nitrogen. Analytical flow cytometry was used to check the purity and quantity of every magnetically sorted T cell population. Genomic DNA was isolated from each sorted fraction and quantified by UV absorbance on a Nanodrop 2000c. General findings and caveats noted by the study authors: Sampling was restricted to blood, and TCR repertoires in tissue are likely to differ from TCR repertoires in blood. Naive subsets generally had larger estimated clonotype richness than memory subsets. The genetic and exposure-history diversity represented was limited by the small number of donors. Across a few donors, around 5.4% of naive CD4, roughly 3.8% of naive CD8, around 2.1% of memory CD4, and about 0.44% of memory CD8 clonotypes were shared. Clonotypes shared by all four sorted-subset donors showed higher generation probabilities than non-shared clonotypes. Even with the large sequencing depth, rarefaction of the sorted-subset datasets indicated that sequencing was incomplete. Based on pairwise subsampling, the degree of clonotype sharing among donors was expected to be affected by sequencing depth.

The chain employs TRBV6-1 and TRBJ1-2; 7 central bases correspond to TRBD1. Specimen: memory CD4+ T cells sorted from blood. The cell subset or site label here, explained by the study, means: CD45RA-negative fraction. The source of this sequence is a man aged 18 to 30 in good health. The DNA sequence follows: TGTGCCAGCAGTGAGTTACAGGGGATTTATGGCTACACCTTC. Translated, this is CASSELQGIYGYTF.